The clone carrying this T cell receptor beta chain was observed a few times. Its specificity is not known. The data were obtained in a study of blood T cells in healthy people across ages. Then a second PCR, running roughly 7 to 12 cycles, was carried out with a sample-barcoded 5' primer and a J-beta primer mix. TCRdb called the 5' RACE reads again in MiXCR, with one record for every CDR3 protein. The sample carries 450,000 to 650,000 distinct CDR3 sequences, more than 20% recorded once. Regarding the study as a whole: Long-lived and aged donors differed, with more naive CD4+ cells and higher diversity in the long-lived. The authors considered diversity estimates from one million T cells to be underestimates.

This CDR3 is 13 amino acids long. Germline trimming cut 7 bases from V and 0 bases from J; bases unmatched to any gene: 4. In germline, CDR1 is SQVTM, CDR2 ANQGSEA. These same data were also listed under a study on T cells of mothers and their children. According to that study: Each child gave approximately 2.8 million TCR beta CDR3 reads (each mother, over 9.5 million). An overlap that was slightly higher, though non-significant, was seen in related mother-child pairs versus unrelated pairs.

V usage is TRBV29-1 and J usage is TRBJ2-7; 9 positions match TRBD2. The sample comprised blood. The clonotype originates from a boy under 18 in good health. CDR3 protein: CSALAGPSYEQYF. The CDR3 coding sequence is TGCAGCGCTCTAGCGGGACCCTCCTACGAGCAGTACTTC.